This TCR beta chain came from a study of T cell repertoires in aging, cancer and after chemotherapy. Overall study context: Clear clonal overlap appeared across healthy donor samples taken over several months to years. The whole study produced a dataset of approximately 10 million TCR reads. Study-level results: Rebound thymic output was suggested by rising median generation probability during chemotherapy in each cancer cohort. Age-matched healthy donors had significantly more diverse, less clonal blood TCR repertoires than untreated cancer patients.

Trimming left V 0 bases short and J 10 bases short, with 16 bases between. Germline V CDR1 and CDR2: ENHRY, SYGVKD. The CDR3 loop spans 16 amino acids. This clonotype was counted a few times. Its antigen is still unknown. TRB rearrangements spanning V, D and J were amplified using mixed TRB-A/B primers. MiXCR was run by TCRdb on the multiplex PCR reads, yielding one entry per CDR3 protein. The top ten clones hold roughly 52% of a sample with some 14,000 distinct CDR3 sequences, under 30% of them seen once. Peripheral blood genomic DNA, not sorted cells or RNA, was the template. The source of this sequence is a human donor in good health. The chain uses TRBV10-3 and TRBJ1-6; D is unresolved. Input material: blood. CDR3: CAISESHPRTQSPLHF. CDR3 nucleotides: TGTGCCATCAGTGAGTCTCACCCCCGGACCCAATCACCCCTCCACTTT.